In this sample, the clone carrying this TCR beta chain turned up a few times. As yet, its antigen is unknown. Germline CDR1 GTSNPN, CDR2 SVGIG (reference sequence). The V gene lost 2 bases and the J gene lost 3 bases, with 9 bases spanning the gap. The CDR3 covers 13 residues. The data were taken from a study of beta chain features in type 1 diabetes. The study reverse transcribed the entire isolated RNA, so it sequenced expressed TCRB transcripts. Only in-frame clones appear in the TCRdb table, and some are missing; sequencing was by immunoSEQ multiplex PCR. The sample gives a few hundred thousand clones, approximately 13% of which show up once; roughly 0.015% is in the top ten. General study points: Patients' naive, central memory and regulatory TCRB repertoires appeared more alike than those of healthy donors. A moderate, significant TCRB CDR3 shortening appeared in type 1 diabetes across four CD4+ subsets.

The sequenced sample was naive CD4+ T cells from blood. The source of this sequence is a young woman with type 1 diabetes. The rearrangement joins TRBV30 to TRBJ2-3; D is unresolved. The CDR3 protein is CAWSSSPTDTQYF. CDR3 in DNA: TGTGCCTGGAGTTCTAGTCCTACAGATACGCAGTATTTT. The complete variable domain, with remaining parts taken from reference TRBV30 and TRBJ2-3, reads SQTIHQWPATLVQPVGSPLSLECTVEGTSNPNLYWYRQAAGRGLQLLFYSVGIGQISSEVPQNLSASRPQDRQFILSSKKLLLSDSGFYLCAWSSSPTDTQYFGPGTRLTVL.